Listed here is a single TCR beta chain. The target antigen is unknown. Other DNA sequences in the same sample also yield this CDR3. These data belong to a study of cytomegalovirus exposure and HLA in healthy donors. On the study more broadly: The 120 validation repertoires, a later analysis reported, used the same platform as the approximately 670 repertoires from the first cohort. Study-wide results and limits: The listing of 150 to 200 TCR beta chains classed them as cytomegalovirus-associated. One later analysis, an examination of the 100 to 150 validation repertoires, found that first-cohort TCR clusters tended to co-occur in them.

The length of the CDR3 is 16 residues. V shed 3 bases and J 0 bases; nucleotides not matched to a gene: 2. Germline CDR1 SGHVS, CDR2 FNYEAQ. Produced via immunoSEQ multiplex PCR; TCRdb's table is partial and in-frame only. The sample consists of approximately 270,000 clones, about 86% of them appearing once. This chain uses TRBV7-6 with TRBJ1-5; 10 bases match TRBD1. This TCR came from a woman aged 18-35 years in good health and CMV-seronegative. The specimen was PBMCs. The CDR3 sequence is CASSLGQGISNQPQHF. In DNA, the CDR3 is TGTGCCAGCAGCTTGGGACAGGGGATTAGCAATCAGCCCCAGCATTTT. Filled out from reference TRBV7-6 and TRBJ1-5, the complete variable domain reads GAGVSQSPRYKVTKRGQDVALRCDPISGHVSLYWYRQALGQGPEFLTYFNYEAQQDKSGLPNDRFSAERPEGSISTLTIQRTEQRDSAMYRCASSLGQGISNQPQHFGDGTRLSIL.